This T cell receptor (beta chain) was recovered during a study of T-cell memory formation after mild COVID-19 (dated by TCRdb to 2020 to 2022). Context from the whole study: Most TCR sequence clusters were specific to one of the two donors. In two donors, T-cell clones that expanded and contracted after mild COVID-19 were followed by sequencing TCRalpha and TCRbeta repertoires longitudinally. The cohort was made up of two young adult volunteers, one female and one male, who were previously healthy. Overall results and qualifications from the work: The study covered only a couple of mild cases, and larger cohorts including severe cases with pre-infection samples were considered necessary. Some responding clones were found in pre-infection memory, which suggests that pre-existing cross-reactive memory T cells took part in the SARS-CoV-2 response. Clones that contracted from day 15 to 85 showed balanced CD4/CD8 phenotypes, whereas a second wave of clones that expanded from day 15 to 37 leaned towards CD4+. Contracting CD4+ clones appeared mostly in the CM and EM memory subsets, whereas CD8+ clones were enriched in EMRA. SARS-CoV-2 specificity of the second-wave clones peaking on day 37 was not confirmed.

Only a few counts were recorded for this clonotype. What this receptor recognizes is not known. One base away there is no much larger clone; base qualities are not given. Ficoll-Paque density gradient centrifugation was the method used to isolate PBMCs. Instrument used: Illumina NovaSeq 6000. TCRalpha and TCRbeta cDNA libraries were constructed by 5'RACE with constant-segment primers, with sample barcodes and unique molecular identifiers being introduced. Trizol reagent was used to extract RNA from every sample. Libraries were amplified in two PCR steps, with a second sample barcode and Illumina TruSeq adapters added in the second step. The libraries were sequenced on an Illumina NovaSeq using 2 x 150 bp paired-end reads. The authors processed their data as follows. The reads were demultiplexed and collapsed into UMI-guided consensus sequences using migec v1.2.7. Using mixcr v2.1.11, the UMI consensuses were aligned to TRA and TRB V and J templates and assembled into clonotypes. Expanded or contracted clonotypes were those called significant by both edgeR and NoisET, with noise models trained on biological replicates. For edgeR calls, a false discovery rate-adjusted p below 0.01 and a log2 fold-change threshold of 1 were applied. As an exploratory analysis of dynamics, PCA with hierarchical clustering was applied to max-normalized trajectories of the 1000 most abundant clonotypes. Separately sequenced CD4+ and CD8+ repertoires were used to assign a CD4 or CD8 phenotype to each responding clone. TCRdb itself trimmed the public reads at Q25 with fastp, ran MiXCR and retained productive beta chains. Every entry covers one CDR3 protein and lists the most common genes and DNA from its rows. TCRdb, not the original authors, processed these V and J calls. The sample contains 450,000 to 700,000 distinct CDR3 sequences, about a sixth of them found a single time. Approximately 12% of the sample is in the top ten clones.

The source of this sequence is an adult woman who had mild COVID-19 (a few samples of this study predate the infection). The sample titles of this study are shuffled in the database, so cell type and time point are left out; the donor was told from shared clones. The sample consisted of PBMCs or a T cell subset sorted from them (not recorded which).

The DNA sequence reads TGCAGTGCTAGAGATTTAGGAGGGGGCCTCGATACGCAGTATTTT. It specifies CSARDLGGGLDTQYF. Rearrangement joined TRBV20-1 to TRBJ2-3; tentative D gene TRBD1, with 7 bases matching. From the cysteine up to the phenylalanine, the CDR3 has a length of 15 residues. The entry retains the CDR3 DNA only, 45 bases that are in frame from base 1. CDR1 is given as DFQATT and CDR2 as SNEGSKA, both from the germline V gene (reference sequence). V loses 0 bases of germline sequence and J loses 6 bases, and the interval between the two ends is 16 bases.